The clone carrying this T cell receptor (beta chain) has a count of ten or more. Combining a sample-barcoded 5' primer with a J-beta primer mix, a second PCR ran for roughly 7 to 12 cycles. There were at least 2.5 million CDR3-containing paired-end reads obtained from each sample. TCRdb redid the calling of the 5' RACE reads with MiXCR, one entry per CDR3 protein. The sample has more than 750,000 distinct CDR3 sequences, 25% to 35% seen once. The sample originates from a study of blood T cells in healthy people across ages. Germline V CDR1 and CDR2: MDHEN, SYDVKM. This CDR3 comprises 13 residues. Trimming removed 6 bases from V and 1 base from J, with 9 bases in between. These data also formed part of another study, on T cells of mothers and their children.

This chain uses TRBV28 with TRBJ1-1; D call uncertain. The TCR originated in a woman aged 40 to 50 in good health. The specimen was blood. The CDR3 nucleotides are TGTGCCAGCAGAAGGCAGGAGAACACTGAAGCTTTCTTT. Protein product: CASRRQENTEAFF.